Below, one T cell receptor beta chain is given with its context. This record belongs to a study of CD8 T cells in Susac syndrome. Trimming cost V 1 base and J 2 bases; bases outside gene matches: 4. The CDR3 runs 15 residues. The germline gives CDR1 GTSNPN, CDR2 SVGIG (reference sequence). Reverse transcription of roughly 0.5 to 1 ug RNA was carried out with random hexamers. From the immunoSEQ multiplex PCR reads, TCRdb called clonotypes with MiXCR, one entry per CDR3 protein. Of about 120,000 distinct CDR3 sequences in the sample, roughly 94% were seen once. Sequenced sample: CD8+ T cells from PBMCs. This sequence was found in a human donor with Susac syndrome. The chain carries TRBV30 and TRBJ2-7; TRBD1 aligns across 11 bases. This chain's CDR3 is CAWSDRDRGAYEQYF. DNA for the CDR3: TGTGCCTGGAGTGACCGGGACAGGGGGGCCTACGAGCAGTACTTC.